These 18 T cell receptor beta chains share one sample of origin, sequenced in a study of cytomegalovirus exposure and HLA in healthy donors. This PCR relied on a set of 60 Vbeta primers and 13 Jbeta primers. Data came from immunoSEQ multiplex PCR; TCRdb stores just in-frame clones and leaves some out. The sample yields approximately 70,000 clones, approximately 81% seen once. The specimen was PBMCs. These receptors originate from a woman between 25 and 40 years old in good health and CMV-seronegative.

The V call is TRBV6-5, the J call TRBJ1-6, with 9 bases fitting TRBD1. V gave up 5 bases and J gave up 7 bases; unmatched junction bases: 6. This CDR3 is built from 15 residues. Germline CDR1 MNHEY, CDR2 SVGAGI. The CDR3 DNA reads as TGTGCCAGCAGTGTACAGGGGGCAGAGAATTCACCCCTCCACTTT. The encoded protein is CASSVQGAENSPLHF.

This clone was seen just once. The chain couples TRBV5-1 to TRBJ2-3, with TRBD2 identical over 9 bases. With V trimmed by 1 base and J by 4 bases, 4 bases remained unmatched. CDR1 and CDR2 from the germline V gene are SGHRS and YFSETQ. The CDR3 totals 15 residues. Written as DNA, the CDR3 is TGCGCCAGCAGCTTGATAGCGGGGGTATCAGATACGCAGTATTTT. It specifies CASSLIAGVSDTQYF.

The chain couples TRBV4-3 to TRBJ2-2, with 8 nucleotides matching TRBD1. Germline V lookup: CDR1 LGHNA, CDR2 YSLEER. This CDR3 comprises 15 residues. V was clipped by 0 bases and J by 9 bases; unmatched bases: 6. The CDR3 reads CASSQDITGGWELFF. The CDR3 DNA reads TGCGCCAGCAGCCAAGATATAACAGGGGGGTGGGAGCTGTTTTTT.

Turning to this clone: Germline and junction disagree at one end, which may indicate a read error. V and J are TRBV7-9 and TRBJ2-5; D call uncertain. Germline V gene lookup returns CDR1 SEHNR and CDR2 FQNEAQ (reference sequence). This CDR3 region has 15 residues. The DNA of the CDR3 is TGTTCCAGCAGCTCTCTGAGACTTGCCCAAGAGACCCAGTACTTC. Its translation: CSSSSLRLAQETQYF.

The chain joins TRBV2 to TRBJ1-4; possibly TRBD1 for D (5 bases). V was pared by 8 bases and J by 13 bases, with 11 bases between. The CDR3 loop spans 10 amino acids. Germline V lookup: CDR1 SNHLY, CDR2 FYNNEI. The CDR3 DNA reads as TGTGCCAGCCGGGGCGGGAGACTGTTTTTT. Amino acids: CASRGGRLFF.

This rearrangement joins TRBV7-2 to TRBJ1-1; D not resolved. The germline V gene encodes CDR1 SGHTA and CDR2 FQGNSA. This CDR3 contains 14 residues. V lost 1 base, J lost 1 base, and 7 bases lay in between. CDR3 nucleotide sequence: TGTGCCAGCAGCTTAGGCCAGGCGAACACTGAAGCTTTCTTT. Its protein is CASSLGQANTEAFF.

With respect to this clone: The same CDR3 arises from other DNA sequences in this sample as well. V gene TRBV19 combines with J gene TRBJ1-5; D is perhaps TRBD1 (6 bases). V dropped 0 bases and J dropped 3 bases, with 9 bases sitting between them. Germline V gives CDR1 LNHDA, CDR2 SQIVND (reference sequence). The length of the CDR3 is 15 residues. The chain's CDR3 is CASSIDRGANQPQHF. CDR3 nucleotides: TGTGCCAGTAGTATAGATCGGGGGGCCAATCAGCCCCAGCATTTT.

The chain combines TRBV7-8 with TRBJ1-5, with D uncertain. Germline CDR1 and CDR2: SGHVS and FQNEAQ. V was clipped by 1 base and J by 5 bases, with 12 bases between them. The CDR3 is 15 amino acids. The CDR3 DNA sequence: TGTGCCAGCAGCTTAGAGGTGCTCGGGGATCAGCCCCAGCATTTT. Its translation: CASSLEVLGDQPQHF.

The CDR3, as DNA: TGTGCCAGCAGTGAATACCCAGGGGGAAACGAGCAGTACTTC. The encoded protein is CASSEYPGGNEQYF. The chain employs TRBV6-1 and TRBJ2-7, with 7 bases lining up with TRBD1. Germline V gene sequence: CDR1 MNHNS, CDR2 SASEGT. The CDR3 totals 14 residues. Trimming at V came to 2 bases and at J to 5 bases, leaving 6 bases not matched to a gene.

V usage is TRBV7-9 and J usage is TRBJ2-7, with 8 positions matching TRBD2. The ends lost 1 base at V and 4 bases at J; junction bases unmatched: 0. The CDR3 sequence is 13 residues long. CDR1 is SEHNR, CDR2 FQNEAQ, per germline (reference sequence). For the CDR3, the DNA is TGTGCCAGCAGCTTAGTAGCGGGGTACGAGCAGTACTTC. It codes for CASSLVAGYEQYF.

The chain combines TRBV14 with TRBJ1-2; D gene unclear. Germline CDR1 reads SGHDN; CDR2 reads FVKESK. Deletions cut 5 bases from V and 7 bases from J, with 23 bases between. The CDR3 covers 16 residues. The CDR3 DNA is TGTGCCAGCAGCACATGGGCGGGCGGTAGCTATGTTGGCTACACCTTC. Protein sequence: CASSTWAGGSYVGYTF.

This chain joins TRBV2 and TRBJ1-5; TRBD1 matches 10 bases. With 9 bases clipped from V and 5 bases from J, the junction kept 28 bases outside the gene matches. This CDR3 region has 21 residues. Germline values: CDR1 SNHLY, CDR2 FYNNEI. CDR3 in DNA: TGTGCCAGAACGCTACTCCCTCTACGGGACAGGGGACTTTGGATCGATCAGCCCCAGCATTTT. It specifies CARTLLPLRDRGLWIDQPQHF.

The chain couples TRBV29-1 to TRBJ2-7; D is undetermined. Per the germline V gene, CDR1 is SQVTM and CDR2 is ANQGSEA. V lost 7 bases, J lost 3 bases, and 13 bases lay in between. The CDR3 runs to 12 residues. The CDR3 nucleotides read TGCAGCGCTCGGCTTACTAACTACGAGCAGTACTTC. The encoded protein is CSARLTNYEQYF.

The chain couples TRBV19 to TRBJ1-5; TRBD1 aligns across 7 bases. Germline V gene lookup returns CDR1 LNHDA and CDR2 SQIVND (reference sequence). The V and J ends lost 3 bases and 0 bases, in that order; junction bases with no gene match: 5. This CDR3 has 16 amino acids. DNA for the CDR3: TGTGCCAGTAGTATCGGGACAGCTTATAGCAATCAGCCCCAGCATTTT. This sequence encodes CASSIGTAYSNQPQHF.

There are a few counts of this clone. An end of the junction differs from the germline gene, which may be a read error. This sample includes further DNA sequences coding for the same CDR3. This chain joins TRBV6-5 and TRBJ1-1; D is possibly TRBD1 (5 bases). Germline loops: CDR1 MNHEY, CDR2 SVGAGI. CDR3 length: 15 residues. The CDR3 DNA reads TGTGCCAGCAGTTACTCGATAGGGGAGGATACTGAGGCTTTCTTT. This encodes CASSYSIGEDTEAFF.

The CDR3 spells CASSIGAGNKETQYF. CDR3 DNA sequence: TGTGCCAGTAGTATAGGTGCAGGGAACAAAGAGACCCAGTACTTC. J is TRBJ2-5 and V is TRBV19; the D gene is possibly TRBD1 (5 bases). Germline CDR1 LNHDA, CDR2 SQIVND (reference sequence). Trimming stripped 1 base from V and 3 bases from J, with 12 bases between. This CDR3 has 15 amino acids.

The rearrangement links TRBV13 to TRBJ1-2, with D possibly matching TRBD1 (6 bases). The CDR3 is 15 amino acids. The V gene's germline CDR1 is PRHDT and CDR2 FYEKMQ (reference sequence). V lost 3 bases and J 2 bases, leaving 13 bases between the germline ends. In nucleotides, the CDR3 is TGTGCCAGCAGCTTCGACAGGTCCACGAACTATGGCTACACCTTC. Amino acid sequence: CASSFDRSTNYGYTF.

This clone was found once. The chain couples TRBV6-5 to TRBJ1-2; D possibly corresponds to TRBD1 (5 bases). This CDR3 has 13 residues. The germline CDR1 and CDR2 sequences are MNHEY and SVGAGI. Trimming stripped 5 bases from V and 4 bases from J, with 11 bases between. The CDR3 DNA sequence: TGTGCCAGCAGTAGGGGCACTATCTATGGCTACACCTTC. Translation gives CASSRGTIYGYTF.